This is a list of T cell receptor beta chains from one sample in a study of CD8+ T cells in alopecia areata. The repertoire was sequenced with immunoSEQ multiplex PCR; TCRdb's copy has only in-frame clones and lacks some. The data contain about 200,000 clones, 50% to 65% of them singletons. Sequencing was performed on CD4+ T cells sorted from blood, taken at week 0. Receptor source: a human donor with alopecia areata. Each CDR3 is given with its conserved first and last residue.

V	J	CDR3
TRBV29-1	TRBJ1-2	CSVGRRLNYGYTF
TRBV25-1	TRBJ2-3	CASSAAGTGADTQYF
TRBV4-1	TRBJ2-1	CASSQVTGGYNEQFF
TRBV7-9	TRBJ2-7	CASTNPGGARGEQYF
TRBV9	TRBJ2-7	CASSDRDSYYEQYF
TRBV5-6	TRBJ1-2	CASSGTRGERYYTF
TRBV27	TRBJ2-7	CASSRSGLAGTYEQYF
TRBV4-2	TRBJ2-2	CASSQDTDRSSGELFF
TRBV29-1	TRBJ1-1	CSVKGTEILNTEAFF
TRBV30	TRBJ2-2	CAWNRDAGELFF
TRBV2	TRBJ2-5	CASSTGLAETQYF
TRBV29-1	TRBJ1-1	CSVLRGPGQSMNTEAFF
TRBV19	TRBJ2-5	CASSSGTSQTQYF
TRBV30	TRBJ2-4	CAWSTGTVRNIQYF
TRBV30	TRBJ1-5	CAWGGQSNQPQHF
TRBV29-1	TRBJ2-2	CSVALGHYTGELFF
TRBV6-5	TRBJ2-7	CASSPVRGAYEQYF
TRBV2	TRBJ2-3	CATPAGGSRTDTQYF
TRBV29-1	TRBJ1-2	CSVWRDGYTF
TRBV6-5	TRBJ1-5	CASSYSTTQPQHF
TRBV4-1	TRBJ1-4	CASSQTGVVAEKLFF
TRBV29-1	TRBJ1-1	CSAKGRMNTEAFF
TRBV5-1	-	CASSLDYEQYF
TRBV15	TRBJ1-1	CATSRDIGGYTEAFF
TRBV9	TRBJ2-3	CASSVETDTQYF
TRBV30	TRBJ1-4	CAWSVLTMSGKLFF
TRBV4-1	TRBJ2-3	CASSQVASGSLDTQYF
TRBV9	TRBJ2-3	CASSAHLDRATDTQYF
TRBV20-1	TRBJ2-7	CSAAGGYEQYF
TRBV9	TRBJ2-3	CASSAIELDTDTQYF
TRBV19	TRBJ1-6	CASRVAQGNNSPLHF
TRBV30	TRBJ2-3	CALLLESTQYF
TRBV21-1	TRBJ2-1	CASRLGGGDNEQFF
TRBV2	TRBJ2-3	CASSVVGRAVTETQYF